These T cell receptor beta chains were read from a single sample in a study of response to subunit inactivated influenza vaccine. TCRdb reprocessed the RT-PCR reads via MiXCR and lists one record per CDR3 protein. Of approximately 570,000 distinct CDR3 sequences in the sample, 6.5% to 8% were seen once. Sequenced here: PBMCs from blood, sampled approximately 25 months after vaccination. These TCRs come from a man aged 50 to 69 who received an inactivated influenza vaccine. Each CDR3 is given with its conserved first and last residue. Clone size is shown for a subset of rows, as once, few, many or a class of expanded clone.

j_call clone_size v_call cdr3_aa
TRBJ2-5 . TRBV2 CASNQQGLRETQYF
TRBJ2-7 few TRBV4-3 CASSQDSYYPSYEQYF
TRBJ2-1 many TRBV5-1 CASGLASSSYNEQFF
TRBJ2-2 many TRBV12-3/TRBV12-4 CASSSYIGELFF
TRBJ2-7 . TRBV7-8 CASSLASGSAYEQYF
TRBJ2-2 few TRBV11-2 CASSLVAFGELFF
TRBJ1-1 . TRBV6-5 CASSYSKWGTEAFF
TRBJ2-2 many TRBV7-9 CASSLAGLGTGELFF
TRBJ1-5 . TRBV21-1 CADPAKVRQF
TRBJ2-7 many TRBV7-8 CASSLAGTGEQYF
TRBJ2-7 few TRBV4-3 CASSQEVATRGEQYF
TRBJ1-2 . TRBV27 CASSWDRGFNGYTF
TRBJ1-2 many TRBV24-1 CATSDFEHNYGYTF
TRBJ1-5 many TRBV12-3/TRBV12-4 CASSVTGDQPQHF
TRBJ2-7 . TRBV20-1 CSARGIGRNSYEQYF
TRBJ1-5 . TRBV20-1 CSAQQGNQPQHF
TRBJ1-2 . TRBV20-1 CSAPYRTGFGYTF
TRBJ1-1 many TRBV20-1 CSAQVVEAFF
TRBJ2-2 few TRBV5-6 CASSLTGQTTGELFF
TRBJ2-4 many TRBV12-3/TRBV12-4 CASSLGLQGTKNIQYF
TRBJ2-1 many TRBV6-5 CASSLYGTGAQEQFF
TRBJ2-7 many TRBV4-1 CASSQDRTGGWYEQYF
TRBJ2-5 . TRBV29-1 CSVDRGEETQYF
TRBJ1-1 many TRBV3-1 CASSQNPWDSHTEAFF
TRBJ2-1 many TRBV29-1 CSGVGGFNEQFF
TRBJ2-5 few TRBV5-1 CASSWGTGQETQYF
TRBJ2-2 few TRBV20-1 CSARLAGSTGELFF
TRBJ1-2 few TRBV6-1 CASINRDRANGYTF
TRBJ1-1 many TRBV5-1 CASSWQGEVNTEAFF
TRBJ1-2 few TRBV3-1 CASSQRQGHGYTF
TRBJ2-1 many TRBV27 CASSFGGLAVNEQFF
TRBJ2-3 few TRBV7-9 CASSRTSSSTDTQYF
TRBJ2-3 . TRBV11-2 CASSLGVGGATQYF
TRBJ2-3 . TRBV4-2 CASSPTASGGTLPDTQYF
TRBJ1-1 few TRBV3-1 CASSAGSKQAFF
TRBJ1-5 many TRBV5-1 CASSLAFGNQPQHF
TRBJ2-4 . TRBV28 CASSILGRDMDKKIQYF
TRBJ1-6 many TRBV20-1 CSAERDSNSPLHF
TRBJ1-4 . TRBV18 CASSKGATNEKLFF
TRBJ2-2 once TRBV5-1 CASCLRISTSGSPGELFF
TRBJ2-3 . TRBV4-2 CASSQSQGEADTQYF
TRBJ2-7 few TRBV4-2 CASSQVGRGVSYEQYF
TRBJ2-1 few TRBV20-1 CSATEGGGRAYNEQFF
TRBJ2-1 few TRBV11-2 CASSLYRTGGEDEQFF
TRBJ2-7 many TRBV25-1 CASSETTGRSDEQYF
TRBJ2-5 . TRBV13 CASSIRQNIQETQYF
TRBJ2-1 many TRBV5-6 CASSRDRGQTYNEQFF
TRBJ2-3 few TRBV20-1 CSASGRAKDTQYF